The 23 T cell receptor beta chains reported below all come from one sample, sequenced in a study of Tregs in tolerant kidney transplant recipients. Data came from immunoSEQ multiplex PCR; TCRdb stores just in-frame clones and leaves some out. The sample lists over 85,000 clones, more than 85% occurring once. Sequencing used CD4+ T cells from blood, obtained before the transplant. These receptors were obtained from a human donor who received a combined kidney and bone marrow transplant.

This chain uses TRBV6-5 with TRBJ2-7; 8 bases are shared with TRBD1. The germline V gene has CDR1 MNHEY and CDR2 SVGAGI. V gave up 7 bases and J gave up 10 bases; unmatched junction bases: 18. There are 15 residues in the CDR3. CDR3 protein: CASTPSTGGNLIQYF. CDR3 nucleotide sequence: TGTGCCAGCACCCCATCTACAGGGGGGAATTTAATCCAGTACTTC.

The chain's CDR3 is CASSAGYGYTF. CDR3 DNA: TGTGCCAGCAGCGCGGGTTATGGCTACACCTTC. The chain couples TRBV11-1 to TRBJ1-2, with D uncertain. Per the germline V gene, CDR1 is SGHAT and CDR2 is FQDESV (reference sequence). Trimming pared 5 bases from V and 5 bases from J, leaving 6 bases between. The CDR3 is made up of 11 amino acids.

The chain couples TRBV30 to TRBJ1-4, with 8 bases aligning to TRBD1. CDR1 and CDR2 from the germline V gene are GTSNPN and SVGIG (reference sequence). The V and J ends lost 0 bases and 8 bases, in that order; junction bases with no gene match: 11. The CDR3 totals 16 residues. As DNA, the CDR3 is TGTGCCTGGAGTGTACCCTGGACAGGGAGAAGCGAAAAACTGTTTTTT. As protein: CAWSVPWTGRSEKLFF.

CDR3 amino acids: CSVESGDGYTF. CDR3 nucleotides: TGCAGCGTTGAGTCCGGGGATGGCTACACCTTC. The chain joins TRBV29-1 to TRBJ1-2; D call uncertain. The CDR3 covers 11 residues. V dropped 3 bases and J dropped 6 bases, with 8 bases sitting between them. Germline CDR1 and CDR2: SQVTM and ANQGSEA.

CDR3 sequence: CASRRDGTSGISEQFF. In nucleotides, the CDR3 is TGTGCCAGCAGAAGAGATGGGACTAGCGGCATCTCTGAGCAGTTCTTC. This chain uses TRBV6-4 with TRBJ2-1; 11 nucleotides align to TRBD2. V lost 6 bases to trimming and J lost 9 bases; unmatched junction nucleotides: 13. There are 16 residues in the CDR3. In germline, CDR1 is MRHNA, CDR2 SNTAGT.

The CDR3 nucleotides read TGTGCCAGTGGGACTAGCGGGACCTCCTACAATGAGCAGTTCTTC. Translated, it gives CASGTSGTSYNEQFF. V and J are TRBV11-2 and TRBJ2-1, with 13 bases lining up with TRBD2. This CDR3 is 15 amino acids long. In germline, CDR1 is SGHAT, CDR2 FQNNGV. Trimming at V came to 9 bases and at J to 0 bases, leaving 2 bases not matched to a gene.

The V gene is TRBV5-1, the J gene TRBJ2-5; 10 bases agree with TRBD1. Gene TRBJ2-7 matches the end of the DNA better, so the J call may be wrong. The CDR3 has 14 amino acids. Germline lookup yields CDR1 SGHRS and CDR2 YFSETQ. This CDR3 is CASSFGDRGLEQYF. CDR3 DNA sequence: TGCGCCAGCAGCTTTGGGGACAGGGGCCTCGAGCAGTACTTC.

The genes are TRBV7-2 and TRBJ1-2, with 7 bases lining up with TRBD1. Per germline, CDR1 SGHTA and CDR2 FQGNSA. The V segment lost 8 bases and the J segment 4 bases; nucleotides outside the gene matches: 4. The CDR3 covers 12 residues. CDR3 sequence: CASGGQPYGYTF. The CDR3 DNA sequence: TGTGCCAGCGGGGGACAGCCCTATGGCTACACCTTC.

The chain joins TRBV30 to TRBJ1-4, with 7 bases fitting TRBD1. The CDR3 length is 16 residues. CDR1 and CDR2 (germline): GTSNPN, SVGIG (reference sequence). With V trimmed by 0 bases and J by 1 base, 5 bases remained unmatched. CDR3 coding DNA: TGTGCCTGGAGTGTACGCAGGGGGAAAACTAATGAAAAACTGTTTTTT. Translated, it gives CAWSVRRGKTNEKLFF.

The chain couples TRBV11-3 to TRBJ2-3, with TRBD1 identical over 9 bases. Germline V gene lookup returns CDR1 SGHNT and CDR2 YENEEA. J lost 6 bases, V lost 3 bases, and 4 bases had no gene match. The CDR3 sequence is 14 residues long. The CDR3: CASSLTGGGDTQYF. CDR3 nucleotide sequence: TGTGCCAGCAGCTTGACAGGGGGTGGGGATACGCAGTATTTT.

This chain joins TRBV2 and TRBJ1-1, with 10 bases fitting TRBD1. The germline CDR1 and CDR2 sequences are SNHLY and FYNNEI. The CDR3 extends over 15 amino acids. The V gene end was trimmed by 5 bases and the J gene end by 1 base; junction bases not matched to a gene: 4. This CDR3 reads CASSRQGARNTEAFF. CDR3 nucleotide sequence: TGTGCCAGCAGTCGACAGGGGGCTCGGAACACTGAAGCTTTCTTT. Together with reference TRBV2 and TRBJ1-1, the CDR3 gives the full variable domain: EPEVTQTPSHQVTQMGQEVILRCVPISNHLYFYWYRQILGQKVEFLVSFYNNEISEKSEIFDDQFSVERPDGSNFTLKIRSTKLEDSAMYFCASSRQGARNTEAFFGQGTRLTVV.

CDR3 bases: TGTGCCAGTAGTATAACCAGCGGGAGGGCCGGTGAGCAGTTCTTC. Translation gives CASSITSGRAGEQFF. The chain couples TRBV19 to TRBJ2-1; 10 positions match TRBD2. Germline trimming cut 2 bases from V and 9 bases from J; bases unmatched to any gene: 7. Germline V gene data show CDR1 as LNHDA and CDR2 as SQIVND (reference sequence). The CDR3 runs 15 residues.

The chain is built from TRBV4-3 and TRBJ1-2, with TRBD1 matching 8 bases. The trim removed 3 bases at V and 5 bases at J, leaving 5 bases unmatched. Germline lookup yields CDR1 LGHNA and CDR2 YSLEER. The CDR3 extends over 14 amino acids. CDR3 sequence: CASSHTDRGYGYTF. The CDR3 DNA reads TGCGCCAGCAGCCACACAGACAGGGGTTATGGCTACACCTTC.

The chain recombines TRBV5-1 with TRBJ1-3; TRBD1 is a possible D gene (6 bases). The CDR3 runs to 11 residues. The V gene lost 5 bases and the J gene lost 9 bases, with 9 bases spanning the gap. The germline V gene has CDR1 SGHRS and CDR2 YFSETQ. CDR3: CASRIQGTIYF. The DNA of the CDR3 is TGCGCCAGCAGAATACAGGGCACCATATATTTT.

This chain connects TRBV2 to TRBJ2-3; D remains ambiguous. From germline, CDR1 is SNHLY and CDR2 FYNNEI. The CDR3 has 11 amino acids. V was trimmed by 6 bases and J by 5 bases, leaving 6 bases between them. The CDR3 DNA is TGTGCCAGCAGAACGGGAGATACGCAGTATTTT. Translated, it gives CASRTGDTQYF.

The chain recombines TRBV29-1 with TRBJ2-5; 9 bases map to TRBD1. The CDR3 is 14 amino acids. Germline V CDR1 and CDR2: SQVTM, ANQGSEA. The junction had 4 bases not matched to a gene; V was cut back by 0 bases and J by 5 bases. CDR3 DNA sequence: TGCAGCGTTGAAGATACAGGGGGCGGGGAGACCCAGTACTTC. Its protein product is CSVEDTGGGETQYF.

The chain is built from TRBV5-1 and TRBJ2-1, with D possibly TRBD2 on 6 matching bases. The length of the CDR3 is 15 residues. The germline CDR1 and CDR2 sequences are SGHRS and YFSETQ. Trimming took 0 bases from V and 2 from J, leaving 9 bases between them. The chain's CDR3 is CASSLGGLTYNEQFF. The CDR3 nucleotides are TGCGCCAGCAGCTTGGGTGGACTAACCTACAATGAGCAGTTCTTC.

The CDR3 loop reads CASPSPGNTIYF. CDR3 coding DNA: TGTGCCAGCCCATCCCCCGGAAACACCATATATTTT. V and J are TRBV6-1 and TRBJ1-3, with D unclear. CDR1 MNHNS and CDR2 SASEGT come from the germline V gene. The V and J ends lost 8 bases and 4 bases respectively, with 9 bases between them. The CDR3 is 12 residues long.

This chain connects TRBV7-6 to TRBJ2-1; maybe TRBD2 (5 bases). The V gene lost 3 bases and the J gene lost 5 bases, with 14 bases spanning the gap. This CDR3 has 15 residues. Germline V gene sequence: CDR1 SGHVS, CDR2 FNYEAQ. CDR3 loop: CASSLRVSRNNEQFF. CDR3 nucleotide sequence: TGTGCCAGCAGCTTGAGGGTCAGCAGGAACAATGAGCAGTTCTTC.

The chain uses TRBV7-3 and TRBJ2-1; tentatively, D is TRBD2 (6 bases). Trimming shortened V by 5 bases and J by 9 bases, and 20 bases separated the two germline ends. This CDR3 has 15 amino acids. Germline lookup yields CDR1 SGHTA and CDR2 FQGTGA. The CDR3 coding sequence is TGTGCCAGCAGCCTGGCGGGGAACGGGGTTGGTGAGCAGTTCTTC. It encodes CASSLAGNGVGEQFF.

The genes are TRBV11-2 and TRBJ1-2, with no clear D. The CDR3 has 13 amino acids. Germline V gene lookup returns CDR1 SGHAT and CDR2 FQNNGV. V lost 4 bases and J 2 bases, leaving 8 bases between the germline ends. In nucleotides, the CDR3 is TGTGCCAGCAGCTCCTCCCCCAACTATGGCTACACCTTC. Amino acids: CASSSSPNYGYTF.

As concerns this clone: At one end, the junction sequence differs from germline, possibly due to a read error. This same CDR3 is encoded by further DNA sequences in the sample. The CDR3 DNA sequence: TGTGCCAGCAGTGATGGTGGTCGGTCAGGGGGACATTCCCCCCTCCACTTT. This translates into CASSDGGRSGGHSPLHF. This chain links TRBV2 with TRBJ1-6; 7 nucleotides line up with TRBD1. The germline V gene encodes CDR1 SNHLY and CDR2 FYNNEI. The CDR3 has 17 amino acids.

V is TRBV9 and J is TRBJ2-1; 9 nucleotides line up with TRBD2. V lost 0 bases and J lost 8; bases outside the gene matches: 9. This CDR3 region has 16 residues. Germline assignment: CDR1 SGDLS and CDR2 YYNGEE. The DNA for the CDR3 is TGTGCCAGCAGCGTAGACATAGGGACTAGCTCACATGAGCAGTTCTTC. Translation: CASSVDIGTSSHEQFF.